Listed below are T cell receptor beta chains from one sample, sequenced in a study of early T cells in non-severe SARS-CoV-2 infection. TCRdb fed the 5' RACE reads into MiXCR, producing one record per CDR3 protein. The top ten clones hold 5.5% to 8% of a sample with around 30,000 distinct CDR3 sequences, roughly 5.8% of them seen once. The sequenced sample was whole blood. These receptors were collected from an adult who was a healthcare worker with PCR-confirmed SARS-CoV-2 infection or an uninfected control (not recorded which). Both conserved end residues are part of each CDR3. A D gene is named only where the DNA matches it firmly. Not every row has a clone size; where given, it reads once, few, many or a size class.

D gene: TRBD2; clone size: medium-sized; J gene: TRBJ2-1; V gene: TRBV2; CDR3 protein: CASSALAGYNEQFF; CDR3 DNA: TGTGCCAGCAGTGCCTTAGCGGGATACAATGAGCAGTTCTTC
D gene: .; clone size: many; J gene: TRBJ2-4; V gene: TRBV5-4; CDR3 protein: CASSLEGAKNIQYF; CDR3 DNA: TGTGCCAGCAGCTTGGAGGGGGCCAAAAACATTCAGTACTTC
D gene: .; clone size: many; J gene: TRBJ2-7; V gene: TRBV7-9; CDR3 protein: CASSPPIPYEQYF; CDR3 DNA: TGTGCCAGCAGCCCCCCGATTCCCTACGAGCAGTACTTC
D gene: TRBD2; clone size: few; J gene: TRBJ2-1; V gene: TRBV5-1; CDR3 protein: CASSSGSTSYNEQFF; CDR3 DNA: TGCGCCAGCTCTAGCGGGAGCACCTCCTACAATGAGCAGTTCTTC
D gene: .; clone size: many; J gene: TRBJ2-7; V gene: TRBV6-5; CDR3 protein: CASSHRQVEYF; CDR3 DNA: TGTGCCAGCAGTCATCGACAGGTTGAGTACTTC
D gene: TRBD1; clone size: many; J gene: TRBJ1-1; V gene: TRBV6-1; CDR3 protein: CASSEARSGTANTEAFF; CDR3 DNA: TGTGCCAGCAGTGAAGCGAGGTCCGGGACAGCGAACACTGAAGCTTTCTTT
D gene: TRBD1; clone size: many; J gene: TRBJ2-1; V gene: TRBV18; CDR3 protein: CASSPRTGLDEQFF; CDR3 DNA: TGTGCCAGCTCACCACGGACAGGATTGGATGAGCAGTTCTTC
D gene: .; clone size: many; J gene: TRBJ2-7; V gene: TRBV4-1; CDR3 protein: CASSQAVQMSSYEQYF; CDR3 DNA: TGCGCCAGCAGCCAGGCGGTGCAGATGAGCTCCTACGAGCAGTACTTC
D gene: .; clone size: .; J gene: TRBJ2-1; V gene: TRBV11-1; CDR3 protein: CASSPQKWPAEQFF; CDR3 DNA: TGTGCCAGCAGCCCGCAGAAATGGCCAGCTGAGCAGTTCTTC
D gene: .; clone size: many; J gene: TRBJ2-3; V gene: TRBV29-1; CDR3 protein: CSVDFGGYTQYF; CDR3 DNA: TGCAGCGTTGATTTCGGGGGATATACGCAGTATTTT
D gene: .; clone size: many; J gene: TRBJ2-7; V gene: TRBV20-1; CDR3 protein: CSGPQGTCYEQYF; CDR3 DNA: TGCAGTGGCCCGCAGGGGACCTGCTACGAGCAGTACTTC
D gene: .; clone size: many; J gene: TRBJ1-2; V gene: TRBV10-3; CDR3 protein: CAISESQPSNYGYTF; CDR3 DNA: TGTGCCATCAGTGAAAGTCAGCCGTCTAACTATGGCTACACCTTC
D gene: .; clone size: few; J gene: TRBJ1-3; V gene: TRBV6-4; CDR3 protein: CASSPTPGNTIYF; CDR3 DNA: TGTGCCAGCAGTCCGACCCCTGGAAACACCATATATTTT
D gene: .; clone size: .; J gene: TRBJ2-5; V gene: TRBV19; CDR3 protein: CASSIIAARQETQYF; CDR3 DNA: TGTGCCAGTAGTATCATAGCGGCAAGACAAGAGACCCAGTACTTC
D gene: .; clone size: many; J gene: TRBJ2-7; V gene: TRBV25-1; CDR3 protein: CASSGPSGTLF; CDR3 DNA: TGTGCCAGCAGTGGGCCTTCCGGGACGCTCTTC
D gene: TRBD1; clone size: many; J gene: TRBJ1-4; V gene: TRBV7-9; CDR3 protein: CASSGDRSNEKLFF; CDR3 DNA: TGTGCCAGCAGCGGGGACAGGTCGAACGAAAAACTGTTTTTT
D gene: .; clone size: .; J gene: TRBJ2-5; V gene: TRBV28; CDR3 protein: CASSFEETQYF; CDR3 DNA: TGTGCCAGCAGTTTCGAGGAGACCCAGTACTTC